Below are 21 T cell receptor beta chains sequenced from a single sample in a study of post-analysis software for immune sequencing data. Whole-study results and caveats: When patients were compared with controls, a handful of TRBV segments were more frequent, TRBV5-6, TRBV5-1 and TRBV20-1 among them.

Unique molecular identifiers were carried by the TCR beta cDNA libraries. TCRdb called the PCR reads again in MiXCR, with one record for every CDR3 protein. The sample has approximately 360,000 distinct CDR3 sequences, around a third seen once. These receptors have no known antigen. The sample taken for sequencing was blood. Every receptor here comes from a girl aged 10 to 17 with multiple sclerosis.

The V and J genes are TRBV5-1 and TRBJ1-5; 7 bases are a match to TRBD1. Germline V gene lookup returns CDR1 SGHRS and CDR2 YFSETQ. J lost 4 bases, V lost 4 bases, and 5 bases had no gene match. The CDR3 loop spans 14 amino acids. CDR3 DNA sequence: TGCGCCAGCAGCGCCCCGGACAGGAATCAGCCCCAGCATTTT. This codes for CASSAPDRNQPQHF.

This clonotype occurred a few times. The chain couples TRBV10-2 to TRBJ2-5; 8 nucleotides align to TRBD2. Germline CDR1 WSHSY, CDR2 SAAADI. V was clipped by 2 bases and J by 4 bases; unmatched bases: 9. The CDR3 has 16 residues. The chain's CDR3 is CASSETGGPGRETQYF. DNA for the CDR3: TGCGCCAGCAGTGAGACGGGGGGGCCGGGAAGAGAGACCCAGTACTTC.

This clonotype was seen more than once but under ten times. Here the CDR3 DNA reads TGCAGCGTCCTGACTAGCGCAGATACGCAGTATTTT. Translated: CSVLTSADTQYF. The V and J genes are TRBV29-1 and TRBJ2-3; 8 bases are shared with TRBD2. This CDR3 region has 12 residues. Looked up from germline, CDR1 is SQVTM and CDR2 is ANQGSEA. The V and J ends lost 6 bases and 4 bases, in that order; junction bases with no gene match: 3.

In its sample, this clonotype was seen a few times. The chain couples TRBV4-1 to TRBJ2-5, with 10 bases lining up with TRBD2. The ends lost 10 bases at V and 5 bases at J; junction bases unmatched: 7. This CDR3 is built from 13 residues. Germline V gene sequence: CDR1 MGHRA, CDR2 YSYEKL. CDR3 nucleotides: TGCGCCAAACCTATAGCGGGGGGTGAGACCCAGTACTTC. Translated: CAKPIAGGETQYF.

In DNA, the CDR3 is TGCAGCGTTGAAGGACGGGGGGTGAGGCATGAGCAGTTCTTC. This sequence encodes CSVEGRGVRHEQFF. This rearrangement joins TRBV29-1 to TRBJ2-1; 7 bases line up with TRBD2. Germline lookup yields CDR1 SQVTM and CDR2 ANQGSEA. This CDR3 region has 14 residues. Unmatched junction bases numbered 8, after V lost 1 base and J lost 8 bases.

V usage is TRBV28 and J usage is TRBJ1-5; 10 nucleotides line up with TRBD1. With V trimmed by 6 bases and J by 7 bases, 9 bases remained unmatched. The germline V gene encodes CDR1 MDHEN and CDR2 SYDVKM. CDR3 length: 15 amino acids. The CDR3 nucleotides are TGTGCCAGCAGCTCAGGACAGGGGGAAAGGCAGCCCCAGCATTTT. Residues: CASSSGQGERQPQHF.

This clonotype was seen only a few times. The chain uses TRBV29-1 and TRBJ2-7; no clear D. Deletions cut 3 bases from V and 5 bases from J, with 8 bases between. The CDR3 is 11 amino acids. Germline V gene data show CDR1 as SQVTM and CDR2 as ANQGSEA. The CDR3 loop is CSVEMENEQYF. In nucleotides, the CDR3 is TGCAGCGTTGAGATGGAGAACGAGCAGTACTTC.

The chain links TRBV3-1 to TRBJ1-1; TRBD1 might be the D (6 bases). In germline, CDR1 is LGHDT, CDR2 YNNKEL (reference sequence). CDR3 size: 14 residues. V lost 1 base, J lost 4 bases, and 10 bases lay in between. Written as DNA, the CDR3 is TGTGCCAGCAGCCAAGTTACAGGGTCCACTGAAGCTTTCTTT. Protein product: CASSQVTGSTEAFF.

Notes on this clonotype: A read error may produce the germline difference seen at one junction end. The CDR3 nucleotides read TGTACCACCAGCAGAGCAGGGACTAGTTCTGGGGCCAACGTCCTGACTTTC. This translates into CTTSRAGTSSGANVLTF. V and J are TRBV15 and TRBJ2-6; TRBD2 agrees at 8 bases. The CDR3 spans 17 residues. Germline CDR1 and CDR2: LNHNV and YYDKDF (reference sequence).

The rearrangement links TRBV7-9 to TRBJ2-5; D is unclear. Between the trimmed V and J ends, which lost 6 bases and 1 base, there was a span of 12 bases. Germline CDR1 is SEHNR and CDR2 is FQNEAQ (reference sequence). This CDR3 is built from 14 residues. The CDR3 DNA reads as TGTGCCAGCAGTTCTCGGGCTAGCCAAGAGACCCAGTACTTC. Translated, it gives CASSSRASQETQYF.

The chain links TRBV20-1 to TRBJ1-2, with D possibly being TRBD1 (5 bases). V was pared by 5 bases and J by 3 bases, with 19 bases between. The CDR3 is 15 amino acids. Germline V gene sequence: CDR1 DFQATT, CDR2 SNEGSKA (reference sequence). The CDR3 sequence: CSAPRVGDLDYGYTF. DNA of the CDR3: TGCAGTGCTCCTCGAGTAGGGGATCTCGACTATGGCTACACCTTC.

This clonotype was detected a few times. V is TRBV20-1 and J is TRBJ2-1, with 11 nucleotides matching TRBD1. Germline V gene data show CDR1 as DFQATT and CDR2 as SNEGSKA (reference sequence). The CDR3 spans 14 residues. The V segment lost 6 bases and the J segment 6 bases; nucleotides outside the gene matches: 7. The chain's CDR3 is CSALRDRGANEQFF. The DNA for the CDR3 is TGCAGTGCCCTCCGGGACAGGGGGGCCAATGAGCAGTTCTTC.

This clonotype has just one count. V is TRBV10-3 and J is TRBJ1-1, with 7 bases lining up with TRBD1. This CDR3 is built from 16 residues. V lost 0 bases to trimming and J lost 6 bases; unmatched junction nucleotides: 10. The germline gives CDR1 ENHRY, CDR2 SYGVKD. The DNA for the CDR3 is TGTGCCATCAGTGAGTCCACAATCCGGGACAGCTCTGAAGCTTTCTTT. It codes for CAISESTIRDSSEAFF.

This clonotype has just a few counts. The V call is TRBV7-3, the J call TRBJ2-7; TRBD1 is a possible D gene (6 bases). The CDR3 is 15 residues long. Trimming cost V 1 base and J 2 bases, with 12 bases left between them. CDR1 is SGHTA, CDR2 FQGTGA, per germline. The CDR3 DNA follows: TGTGCCAGCAGCTTAAGGGCAGGGGAGACCTACGAGCAGTACTTC. This codes for CASSLRAGETYEQYF.

V gene TRBV4-1 combines with J gene TRBJ2-3; 13 bases agree with TRBD2. This CDR3 contains 17 residues. The germline CDR1 and CDR2 sequences are MGHRA and YSYEKL. The V segment lost 2 bases and the J segment 6 bases; nucleotides outside the gene matches: 8. CDR3 protein: CASSQYQTSGGSDTQYF. The CDR3 nucleotides are TGCGCCAGCAGCCAATACCAGACTAGCGGGGGGTCCGATACGCAGTATTTT.

This clonotype was seen only a few times. This chain links TRBV12-3 or TRBV12-4 with TRBJ1-3; 8 positions match TRBD1. The CDR3 consists of 16 residues. The V and J ends lost 5 bases and 1 base, in that order; junction bases with no gene match: 7. The CDR3 region has the DNA TGTGCCAGCAGTCACCCAGGGGGCGGTTCTGGAAACACCATATATTTT. Encoded protein: CASSHPGGGSGNTIYF.

The rearrangement links TRBV4-3 to TRBJ1-1; D perhaps matches TRBD1 (5 bases). Trimming cost V 3 bases and J 2 bases, with 16 bases left between them. Per the germline V gene, CDR1 is LGHNA and CDR2 is YSLEER. This CDR3 is 16 amino acids long. The CDR3 bases are TGCGCCAGCAGCCAGGCTAAGGTGGGGGGTAACACTGAAGCTTTCTTT. Its protein product is CASSQAKVGGNTEAFF.

This clonotype occurred a few times. The CDR3 DNA sequence: TGTGCCAGCAGCCCACTGGGACAGGACAATTCACCCCTCCACTTT. Protein product: CASSPLGQDNSPLHF. V is TRBV5-6 and J is TRBJ1-6, with 8 bases aligning to TRBD1. Unmatched junction bases numbered 7, after V lost 4 bases and J lost 7 bases. CDR1 is SGHDT and CDR2 is YYEEEE in the germline V gene. The CDR3 length is 15 residues.

V usage is TRBV20-1 and J usage is TRBJ2-5, with 9 bases aligning to TRBD1. The J call may be faulty, since TRBJ2-7 better matches the DNA end. CDR1 is DFQATT and CDR2 is SNEGSKA in the germline V gene (reference sequence). The CDR3 covers 13 residues. CDR3 in amino acids: CSARTGVDPEQYF. CDR3 in DNA: TGCAGTGCCAGGACAGGGGTCGATCCCGAGCAGTACTTC.

This clonotype was seen only a few times. The V call is TRBV12-3 or TRBV12-4, the J call TRBJ2-7, with 8 bases that match TRBD1. This CDR3 is built from 13 residues. Losses at the gene ends were 6 bases for V and 2 bases for J; bases not matched to a gene: 3. CDR3 residues: CASSMTGAYEQYF. The CDR3 DNA reads TGTGCCAGCAGCATGACAGGGGCCTACGAGCAGTACTTC.

This clonotype has just a few counts. The J gene is TRBJ2-1, the V gene TRBV4-1; D not resolved. CDR1 and CDR2 (germline): MGHRA, YSYEKL. CDR3 size: 17 residues. Deletions cut 4 bases from V and 7 bases from J, with 23 bases between. The CDR3 region has the DNA TGCGCCAGCAGCCCGAGAGCTACGGGCGACCCGCTTAATGAGCAGTTCTTC. This codes for CASSPRATGDPLNEQFF.